The entry that follows covers one TCR beta chain sequence. Its antigen is still unknown. The CDR3 has 16 amino acids. The junction had 8 bases not matched to a gene; V was cut back by 0 bases and J by 8 bases. The germline V gene has CDR1 MGHRA and CDR2 YSYEKL. Produced via immunoSEQ multiplex PCR; TCRdb's table is partial and in-frame only. The data hold tens of thousands of clones, with 95% to 98% observed a single time. Unstimulated TEMRA, naive, memory and effector memory subsets were sequenced in a few donor pairs. This entry belongs to a study of siplizumab effects on memory and regulatory T cells. Study-wide results and limits: Siplizumab led to significantly less abundant alloreactive sequences that could be traced back to unstimulated CD4+ memory cells. Sequences below about 10^-5 frequency were poorly captured, limiting mapping of alloreactive clones.

This clonotype originated in a human donor in good health. This chain links TRBV4-1 with TRBJ2-1; TRBD2 aligns across 9 bases. Sequencing was carried out using naive CD8+ T cells sorted from blood. The DNA for the CDR3 is TGCGCCAGCAGCCAAGAATCCAGCGGGAGGTATGATGAGCAGTTCTTC. It specifies CASSQESSGRYDEQFF.